Below, 30 T cell receptor beta chains from the same sample are listed, as sequenced in a study of blood T cell repertoires in COVID-19. Data came from immunoSEQ multiplex PCR; TCRdb stores just in-frame clones and leaves some out. The sample lists 180,000 or so clones, about 85% occurring once. The sequenced sample was peripheral blood. Every receptor here comes from a man in his sixties who had recovered from COVID-19.

The chain uses TRBV30 and TRBJ2-2; D is perhaps TRBD2 (5 bases). The germline gives CDR1 GTSNPN, CDR2 SVGIG (reference sequence). This CDR3 is built from 15 residues. V gave up 2 bases and J gave up 4 bases, with 14 bases separating them. The CDR3 spells CAWSRRVRSTGELFF. CDR3 nucleotides: TGTGCCTGGAGTCGGCGGGTCCGATCCACCGGGGAGCTGTTTTTT.

The genes are TRBV6-5 and TRBJ1-2, with no clear D. Germline values: CDR1 MNHEY, CDR2 SVGAGI. This CDR3 has 16 amino acids. V gave up 0 bases and J gave up 8 bases, with 19 bases separating them. CDR3 protein: CASSYSSRAQTMGYTF. As DNA, the CDR3 is TGTGCCAGCAGTTACTCGAGTAGGGCACAGACTATGGGCTACACCTTC.

The rearrangement uses TRBV7-9 and TRBJ1-3, with a tentative D call TRBD1 (5 bases). Germline V lookup: CDR1 SEHNR, CDR2 FQNEAQ (reference sequence). The V gene lost 5 bases and the J gene lost 4 bases, with 12 bases spanning the gap. The CDR3 sequence is 14 residues long. DNA of the CDR3: TGTGCCAGCAGCCGCGCGGGGGAGGGAAACACCATATATTTT. Encoded protein: CASSRAGEGNTIYF.

The chain carries TRBV19 and TRBJ2-7; TRBD1 aligns across 8 bases. This CDR3 is 16 amino acids long. The V and J ends lost 1 base and 5 bases, in that order; junction bases with no gene match: 10. The germline V gene encodes CDR1 LNHDA and CDR2 SQIVND (reference sequence). The CDR3 DNA follows: TGTGCCAGTAGTATAGGGGGTGGCAGGGGGCTGGACGAGCAGTACTTC. This codes for CASSIGGGRGLDEQYF.

The CDR3 DNA sequence: TGTGCCAGCAGCTCGGGGGGTAATGAAAAACTGTTTTTT. Its protein product is CASSSGGNEKLFF. V is TRBV5-4 and J is TRBJ1-4, with TRBD1 as a possible D gene (5 bases). The germline V gene encodes CDR1 SGHNT and CDR2 YYREEE (reference sequence). This CDR3 contains 13 residues. The V end lost 3 bases, the J end lost 4 bases, and 7 bases lay between the germline ends.

The CDR3 nucleotides read TGCGCCAGCAGCCCCTTAGAGACAGGGAATGAGCAGTTCTTC. Its protein is CASSPLETGNEQFF. The rearrangement joins TRBV5-1 to TRBJ2-1; TRBD1 matches 7 bases. This CDR3 spans 14 amino acids. CDR1 and CDR2 (germline): SGHRS, YFSETQ. Trimming took 4 bases from V and 7 from J; bases not matched to a gene: 8.

The rearrangement links TRBV19 to TRBJ2-7; 8 bases are a match to TRBD1. Germline V gene sequence: CDR1 LNHDA, CDR2 SQIVND (reference sequence). V lost 5 bases and J lost 6; bases outside the gene matches: 9. The CDR3 loop spans 14 amino acids. The CDR3 spells CASSPRTGSLEQYF. CDR3 coding DNA: TGTGCCAGTAGTCCCCGGACAGGGTCCCTCGAGCAGTACTTC.

This clone was picked up one time. V and J are TRBV4-3 and TRBJ1-6, with 9 bases matching TRBD1. The ends lost 1 base at V and 10 bases at J; junction bases unmatched: 11. The CDR3 has 17 residues. Germline lookup yields CDR1 LGHNA and CDR2 YSLEER. CDR3 loop: CASSQGHRQGVESPLHF. In nucleotides, the CDR3 is TGCGCCAGCAGCCAAGGACATCGACAGGGGGTGGAATCACCCCTCCACTTT.

The chain joins TRBV27 to TRBJ1-1; D unresolved. CDR1 is MNHEY and CDR2 is SMNVEV in the germline V gene (reference sequence). The CDR3 is made up of 15 amino acids. Trimming cost V 4 bases and J 0 bases, with 12 bases left between them. The CDR3 region has the DNA TGTGCCAGCAGTTCGTACGCGGGAATGAACACTGAAGCTTTCTTT. This codes for CASSSYAGMNTEAFF.

The chain has TRBV3-1 (or the pseudogene TRBV3-2) and TRBJ2-2, with 7 nucleotides matching TRBD2. The CDR3 is 15 amino acids. V lost 1 base to trimming and J lost 3 bases; unmatched junction nucleotides: 2. Germline V CDR1 and CDR2: LGHDT, YNNKEL (reference sequence). CDR3 coding DNA: TGTGCCAGCAGCCAAGTTCTAGCGGACACCGGGGAGCTGTTTTTT. The encoded protein is CASSQVLADTGELFF.

This rearrangement joins TRBV5-1 to TRBJ1-1, with a possible D match to TRBD1 (6 bases). The CDR3 is made up of 15 amino acids. The V and J ends lost 5 bases and 4 bases respectively, with 18 bases between them. Germline-derived CDR1 and CDR2 are SGHRS and YFSETQ. The CDR3 loop is CASSFQQGMTTEAFF. CDR3 coding DNA: TGCGCCAGCAGTTTTCAACAGGGAATGACCACTGAAGCTTTCTTT.

V is TRBV19 and J is TRBJ1-2; D perhaps matches TRBD1 (6 bases). The V end lost 3 bases, the J end lost 7 bases, and 9 bases lay between the germline ends. The CDR3 covers 12 residues. Germline V lookup: CDR1 LNHDA, CDR2 SQIVND (reference sequence). CDR3 DNA sequence: TGTGCCAGTAGTATCGGACAGTCTGGCTACACCTTC. Amino acid sequence: CASSIGQSGYTF.

The V and J genes are TRBV9 and TRBJ2-2, with D perhaps matching TRBD1 (7 bases). The germline V gene encodes CDR1 SGDLS and CDR2 YYNGEE. Trimming took 5 bases from V and 4 from J, leaving 15 bases between them. The CDR3 runs 15 residues. CDR3: CASSPQGGSTGELFF. As DNA, the CDR3 is TGTGCCAGCAGTCCCCAGGGGGGAAGCACCGGGGAGCTGTTTTTT.

The rearrangement links TRBV9 to TRBJ2-7; tentatively, D is TRBD2 (5 bases). This CDR3 spans 13 amino acids. V was pared by 5 bases and J by 1 base, with 10 bases between. Germline CDR1 is SGDLS and CDR2 is YYNGEE. Here the CDR3 reads CASSKRGSYEQYF. The DNA for the CDR3 is TGTGCCAGCAGTAAACGGGGTTCCTACGAGCAGTACTTC.

This clone was picked up a small number of times. The chain recombines TRBV27 with TRBJ2-7; D unclear. The CDR3 length is 12 residues. Per the germline V gene, CDR1 is MNHEY and CDR2 is SMNVEV (reference sequence). Trimming cost V 6 bases and J 1 base, with 7 bases left between them. The CDR3 is CASRGPSYEQYF. CDR3 DNA sequence: TGTGCCAGCAGGGGCCCTTCCTACGAGCAGTACTTC.

This clone was seen a handful of times. This chain links TRBV20-1 with TRBJ2-7; weak D call: TRBD2 (6 bases). CDR3 size: 11 residues. V shed 5 bases and J shed 5 bases, with 10 bases lying between them. Germline-derived CDR1 and CDR2 are DFQATT and SNEGSKA (reference sequence). The CDR3: CSARWGDEQYF. The CDR3 nucleotides read TGCAGTGCTCGCTGGGGGGACGAGCAGTACTTC.

This chain links TRBV27 with TRBJ2-3, with D maybe TRBD2 (5 bases). CDR3 length: 15 residues. V dropped 6 bases and J dropped 6 bases, with 19 bases sitting between them. CDR1 and CDR2 (germline): MNHEY, SMNVEV (reference sequence). CDR3 in DNA: TGTGCCAGCAGGACAAGAGGGCGAGATGGGGATACGCAGTATTTT. This sequence encodes CASRTRGRDGDTQYF.

V is TRBV9 and J is TRBJ2-7; 9 bases map to TRBD1. The trim removed 1 base at V and 5 bases at J, leaving 13 bases unmatched. Germline V gives CDR1 SGDLS, CDR2 YYNGEE. The CDR3 has 17 amino acids. CDR3 sequence: CASSVTDGTGRRNEQYF. The DNA for the CDR3 is TGTGCCAGCAGCGTAACTGACGGGACAGGGCGTCGGAACGAGCAGTACTTC.

V and J are TRBV27 and TRBJ1-1; possible D gene TRBD1, 6 bases. Between the trimmed V and J ends, which lost 6 bases and 7 bases, there was a span of 21 bases. This CDR3 has 15 amino acids. From germline, CDR1 is MNHEY and CDR2 SMNVEV (reference sequence). The CDR3 loop is CASRGTTGLPLEAFF. In DNA, the CDR3 is TGTGCCAGCAGGGGAACCACAGGGTTGCCCCTTGAAGCTTTCTTT.

The J gene is TRBJ1-6, the V gene TRBV4-3; TRBD1 might be the D (5 bases). Trimming pared 3 bases from V and 8 bases from J, leaving 8 bases between. The germline gives CDR1 LGHNA, CDR2 YSLEER. The CDR3 runs 13 residues. DNA of the CDR3: TGCGCCAGCAGCCACGGGGGGGATTCACCCCTCCACTTT. It translates to CASSHGGDSPLHF.

The genes are TRBV30 and TRBJ1-2; no clear D. V was trimmed by 5 bases and J by 3 bases, leaving 7 bases between them. The CDR3 has 11 residues. CDR1 is GTSNPN and CDR2 is SVGIG in the germline V gene (reference sequence). DNA for the CDR3: TGTGCCTGGGACATTCACTATGGCTACACCTTC. It codes for CAWDIHYGYTF.

V and J are TRBV11-2 and TRBJ2-7; 8 bases line up with TRBD1. J gave up 6 bases and V 3 bases, and 7 bases lay outside the gene matches. Germline CDR1 SGHAT, CDR2 FQNNGV. This CDR3 is 14 amino acids long. CDR3 nucleotide sequence: TGTGCCAGCAGCTTCGGGGACAGGATTTCCGAGCAGTACTTC. Translating gives CASSFGDRISEQYF.

The chain uses TRBV27 and TRBJ2-1; D unresolved. The V end was cut by 6 bases, the J end by 3 bases, with 12 bases between. CDR3 size: 14 residues. The germline gives CDR1 MNHEY, CDR2 SMNVEV (reference sequence). The CDR3 sequence is CASRPTLIYNEQFF. The CDR3 region has the DNA TGTGCCAGCAGACCGACTCTAATCTACAATGAGCAGTTCTTC.

Here the CDR3 reads CASSLDSGDGYTF. The CDR3 DNA reads TGTGCCAGCAGCTTAGATTCGGGAGATGGCTACACCTTC. V gene TRBV11-3 combines with J gene TRBJ1-2; D is uncertain. Germline assignment: CDR1 SGHNT and CDR2 YENEEA. V was pared by 0 bases and J by 6 bases, with 8 bases between. The CDR3 has 13 residues.

This chain joins TRBV15 and TRBJ1-5, with 7 positions matching TRBD1. This CDR3 has 16 residues. J was trimmed by 6 bases and V by 0 bases; bases with no gene match: 8. The germline gives CDR1 LNHNV, CDR2 YYDKDF (reference sequence). This chain's CDR3 is CATSRDRTGGGQPQHF. The CDR3 DNA reads as TGTGCCACCAGCAGAGATCGGACAGGAGGAGGTCAGCCCCAGCATTTT.

This clone was seen only once. The chain employs TRBV7-9 and TRBJ1-1, with 7 bases fitting TRBD1. CDR3 length: 16 amino acids. Germline CDR1 is SEHNR and CDR2 is FQNEAQ (reference sequence). Germline trimming cut 2 bases from V and 3 bases from J; bases unmatched to any gene: 9. The CDR3 spells CASSLMGQTSDTEAFF. The CDR3 nucleotides read TGTGCCAGCAGCTTAATGGGACAGACCTCAGACACTGAAGCTTTCTTT.

The chain links TRBV7-9 to TRBJ2-3; D may be TRBD2 (5 bases). CDR3 size: 14 residues. The V gene's germline CDR1 is SEHNR and CDR2 FQNEAQ (reference sequence). Trimming removed 2 bases at V and 0 bases at J, with 6 bases between. This CDR3 is CASSLSGSTDTQYF. The CDR3 DNA sequence: TGTGCCAGCAGCTTATCGGGGAGCACAGATACGCAGTATTTT.

This chain connects TRBV13 to TRBJ2-1; the match to TRBD2 covers 10 bases. With 0 bases clipped from V and 4 bases from J, the junction kept 9 bases outside the gene matches. Germline lookup yields CDR1 PRHDT and CDR2 FYEKMQ (reference sequence). The CDR3 is made up of 18 amino acids. CDR3 loop: CASSLGSGGAPGYNEQFF. The CDR3, as DNA: TGTGCCAGCAGCTTAGGGAGCGGGGGGGCCCCCGGTTACAATGAGCAGTTCTTC.

The gene calls are TRBV12-3 or TRBV12-4 and TRBJ2-1, with TRBD2 as a possible D gene (7 bases). V dropped 6 bases and J dropped 9 bases, with 15 bases sitting between them. CDR3 length: 13 residues. CDR3 sequence reads: CASRRGGAGEQFF. The CDR3 DNA sequence: TGTGCCAGCAGGCGAGGGGGGGCCGGTGAGCAGTTCTTC.

The DNA for the CDR3 is TGTGCCTGGAGACGTGGGTCAGGGGGGACCGGGGAGCTGTTTTTT. The encoded protein is CAWRRGSGGTGELFF. The V gene is TRBV30, the J gene TRBJ2-2; D perhaps matches TRBD1 (7 bases). There are 15 residues in the CDR3. The germline V gene has CDR1 GTSNPN and CDR2 SVGIG (reference sequence). Trimming took 3 bases from V and 5 from J, leaving 16 bases between them.